The rows below give T cell receptor beta chains drawn from one sample of a study of molecular identifiers for immune sequencing clone quantification. Via MiXCR, TCRdb re-called the PCR reads, giving one row per CDR3 protein. The sample lists nearly 650,000 distinct CDR3 sequences; about 25% were seen once. Sequencing was done on a sample of naive CD8+ T cells from blood, with Jurkat cell RNA spiked in. These TCRs come from a human donor in good health. Some libraries in this study had Jurkat cell RNA spiked in. Each CDR3 is given with its conserved first and last residue. The D gene is left open where the match is weak. Only part of the rows carry a size: once, few, many, or a class if the clone is expanded.

clone_size: many
d_call: TRBD2
j_call: TRBJ2-3
v_call: TRBV7-2
cdr3_nt: TGTGCCAGCAGTCGACTAGCGGTTAGCACAGATACGCAGTATTTT
cdr3_aa: CASSRLAVSTDTQYF

clone_size: few
d_call: -
j_call: TRBJ2-2
v_call: TRBV12-3/TRBV12-4
cdr3_nt: TGTGCCAGCAGCACCTTTAACACCGGGGAGCTGTTTTTT
cdr3_aa: CASSTFNTGELFF

clone_size: many
d_call: TRBD1
j_call: TRBJ1-4
v_call: TRBV24-1
cdr3_nt: TGTGCCACCAGTGACCGACCGGGACAGGGGAGAAGTCCAACTAATGAAAAACTGTTTTTT
cdr3_aa: CATSDRPGQGRSPTNEKLFF

clone_size: few
d_call: -
j_call: TRBJ1-6
v_call: TRBV28
cdr3_nt: TGTGCCAGCAGTTTACAGGGAGATTCACCCCTCCACTTT
cdr3_aa: CASSLQGDSPLHF

clone_size: -
d_call: -
j_call: TRBJ2-7
v_call: TRBV19
cdr3_nt: TGTGCCAGTACCCTGGGGCAGGGACCCTCCTACGAGCAGTACTTC
cdr3_aa: CASTLGQGPSYEQYF

clone_size: few
d_call: -
j_call: TRBJ2-7
v_call: TRBV11-2
cdr3_nt: TGTGCCAGCAGCCCCCCTGGTGCTTTAGACGAGCAGTACTTC
cdr3_aa: CASSPPGALDEQYF

clone_size: -
d_call: -
j_call: TRBJ1-5
v_call: TRBV4-3
cdr3_nt: TGCGCCAGCAGCCAAGTGGTGAATCAGCCCCAGCATTTT
cdr3_aa: CASSQVVNQPQHF

clone_size: many
d_call: -
j_call: TRBJ2-7
v_call: TRBV20-1
cdr3_nt: TGCAGTGCGAGAAGGCCAAGCTCCTACGAGCAGTACTTC
cdr3_aa: CSARRPSSYEQYF

clone_size: once
d_call: TRBD2
j_call: TRBJ2-7
v_call: TRBV27
cdr3_nt: TGTGCCAGCAGATGGAGCGGGGCGGCCCATGAGCAGTACTTC
cdr3_aa: CASRWSGAAHEQYF

clone_size: few
d_call: -
j_call: TRBJ2-7
v_call: TRBV9
cdr3_nt: TGTGCCAGCAGCGCGACGCCCCAGATTAATGCCTACGAGCAGTACTTC
cdr3_aa: CASSATPQINAYEQYF

clone_size: -
d_call: TRBD1
j_call: TRBJ1-3
v_call: TRBV20-1
cdr3_nt: TGCAGTGCTAGAGGGGCGGGACAGAACTCTGGAAACACCATATATTTT
cdr3_aa: CSARGAGQNSGNTIYF

clone_size: many
d_call: -
j_call: TRBJ1-5
v_call: TRBV28
cdr3_nt: TGTGCCAGCAGTTTCCCGCGAGGCCTGATAAGGGGCCTCAATCAGCCCCAGCATTTT
cdr3_aa: CASSFPRGLIRGLNQPQHF

clone_size: -
d_call: -
j_call: TRBJ2-2
v_call: TRBV12-3/TRBV12-4
cdr3_nt: TGTGCCAGCAGTTTAACGCCCCAGACCACCGGGGAGCTGTTTTTT
cdr3_aa: CASSLTPQTTGELFF

clone_size: many
d_call: -
j_call: TRBJ2-3
v_call: TRBV27
cdr3_nt: TGTGCCAGCAGTACCATGGGCAGGGGCCCAGATACGCAGTATTTT
cdr3_aa: CASSTMGRGPDTQYF

clone_size: many
d_call: TRBD2
j_call: TRBJ2-3
v_call: TRBV5-4
cdr3_nt: TGTGCCAGCAGCTGGGGAGAAGCGGGAGGGCCAGATACGCAGTATTTT
cdr3_aa: CASSWGEAGGPDTQYF

clone_size: -
d_call: -
j_call: TRBJ2-5
v_call: TRBV30
cdr3_nt: TGTGCCTGGAGGGGCCCCTTAAAGACCCAGTACTTC
cdr3_aa: CAWRGPLKTQYF

clone_size: -
d_call: -
j_call: TRBJ2-1
v_call: TRBV15
cdr3_nt: TGTGCCACCAATTCAGGGAGTTCCTACAATGAGCAGTTCTTC
cdr3_aa: CATNSGSSYNEQFF

clone_size: few
d_call: -
j_call: TRBJ2-5
v_call: TRBV19
cdr3_nt: TGTGCCAGTAGCCAAGCCAGTTTCCGGGAGACCCAGTACTTC
cdr3_aa: CASSQASFRETQYF

clone_size: -
d_call: -
j_call: TRBJ2-5
v_call: TRBV9
cdr3_nt: TGTGCCAGCAATCCCGGGTGGACCAACGGAGAGACCCAGTACTTC
cdr3_aa: CASNPGWTNGETQYF

clone_size: few
d_call: -
j_call: TRBJ2-5
v_call: TRBV19
cdr3_nt: TGTGCCAGTAGTATTGGGCTAGCGCGCCAAGAGACCCAGTACTTC
cdr3_aa: CASSIGLARQETQYF

clone_size: many
d_call: TRBD1
j_call: TRBJ2-2
v_call: TRBV7-9
cdr3_nt: TGTGCCAGCAGCTCAGTGCCGGGACAGGGTTTAATCACCGGGGAGCTGTTTTTT
cdr3_aa: CASSSVPGQGLITGELFF